This T cell receptor (beta chain) was sequenced during a study of blood T cell repertoires in COVID-19. Study summary: Samples came from the United States, Italy and Spain, spanning acute and convalescent COVID-19. PBMCs, B-cell-depleted T cells, or T cells provided the cDNA or gDNA that made up the material.

This clone was seen only a few times. Germline trimming cut 5 bases from V and 2 bases from J; bases unmatched to any gene: 2. The CDR3 contains 14 residues. The germline V gene encodes CDR1 SGHTA and CDR2 FQGNSA. In the original workflow: From reference gene primer amplification, estimates of nucleated cell counts were derived. The table came from immunoSEQ multiplex PCR; TCRdb's copy has only in-frame clones and leaves some out. The DNA was the basis for D and trimming; V, J and clone size are from that table. The repertoire holds more than 13,000 clones, 80% to 85% seen once, with roughly 32% in the top ten.

Source material: peripheral blood. The gene calls are TRBV7-2 and TRBJ1-5, with 8 nucleotides matching TRBD1. The TCR was taken from a man in his fifties or sixties with active COVID-19. The CDR3 sequence is CASSPDRGNQPQHF. CDR3 DNA: TGTGCCAGCAGCCCGGACAGGGGCAATCAGCCCCAGCATTTT.